This T cell receptor (beta chain) is from a study of T cell responses to AZD1222 COVID-19 vaccine. The study, taken as a whole, reports: White British ancestry dominated among donors, who included more females, and clonal diversity was possibly underestimated.

On this clone: Its specificity is not known.

The assay was immunoSEQ multiplex PCR, and TCRdb's table has in-frame clones only and misses some. Of approximately 89,000 clones in the sample, roughly 86% were seen once. CDR3 length: 15 residues. V shed 6 bases and J 7 bases; nucleotides not matched to a gene: 9. Germline lookup yields CDR1 LNHDA and CDR2 SQIVND (reference sequence). V is TRBV19 and J is TRBJ1-4; 9 bases are shared with TRBD1. The sample was peripheral blood, taken 28 days after the second AZD1222 dose. This clonotype originated in an adult who received the AZD1222 COVID-19 vaccine. The CDR3 sequence is CASRGPGTGSEKLFF. In DNA, the CDR3 is TGTGCCAGTAGAGGTCCTGGGACAGGGAGTGAAAAACTGTTTTTT. Full variable domain (rest looked up from reference TRBV19 and TRBJ1-4): DGGITQSPKYLFRKEGQNVTLSCEQNLNHDAMYWYRQDPGQGLRLIYYSQIVNDFQKGDIAEGYSVSREKKESFPLTVTSAQKNPTAFYLCASRGPGTGSEKLFFGSGTQLSVL.